The source of this T cell receptor beta chain is a study of human T cells and chemical hapten exposure. As for the study in general: Readings were taken at 6 days from patch tests that had applied 0.01% DPC to the upper back. Across samples, TCR yields varied, mostly owing to small differences in pooled library volumes.

The CDR3 has 18 amino acids. The V end was cut by 3 bases, the J end by 0 bases, with 18 bases between. The germline V gene has CDR1 KGHSH and CDR2 LQKENI. Each CDR3 protein gets one entry after TCRdb re-called the RACE reads with MiXCR. The sample has 84,000 or so distinct CDR3 sequences, roughly 10% seen once. Regarding time point: patch test 2, 6 weeks after DPC sensitization. Documented treatment: therapeutic diphenylcyclopropenone sensitization with weekly scalp DPC. Phlebotomy was performed prior to application of every patch test. This clonotype was seen at least ten times. This receptor was taken from a woman aged 25 to 39 with alopecia areata. Some clones in this sample may be carry-over from other donors' samples. The source material was whole blood, sampled in connection with sensitization to the hapten diphenylcyclopropenone (DPC). This chain links TRBV18 with TRBJ1-5; tentatively, D is TRBD1 (5 bases). The CDR3 sequence is CASSPAGIGEYSNQPQHF. DNA for the CDR3: TGTGCCAGCTCACCGGCCGGTATAGGGGAATATAGCAATCAGCCCCAGCATTTT.